Described below is a single T cell receptor (beta chain) sequence and its context. Its antigen is not identified. PCR used 60 Vbeta primers and 13 Jbeta primers. TCRdb's copy holds only in-frame clones and misses some; the assay was immunoSEQ multiplex PCR. The table includes about 80,000 clones, roughly four fifths detected once. This sample was taken from a study of cytomegalovirus exposure and HLA in healthy donors. Trimming stripped 1 base from V and 3 bases from J, with 11 bases between. Germline V gene data show CDR1 as SNHLY and CDR2 as FYNNEI. CDR3 length: 15 residues. Notes on the study in general: TRBV6-2, TRBV6-3 and other indistinguishable V segments were excluded. Follow-up analysis seemed to connect common viral pathogens with several of the most significant clusters identified.

The material sequenced was PBMCs. This receptor was obtained from a human donor in good health. The genes are TRBV2 and TRBJ2-3, with TRBD2 as a possible D gene (5 bases). The CDR3 nucleotides are TGTGCCAGCAGTGAAGGTTTTTTAGCGACAGATACGCAGTATTTT. The encoded protein is CASSEGFLATDTQYF. Complete variable domain (other parts from reference TRBV2 and TRBJ2-3): EPEVTQTPSHQVTQMGQEVILRCVPISNHLYFYWYRQILGQKVEFLVSFYNNEISEKSEIFDDQFSVERPDGSNFTLKIRSTKLEDSAMYFCASSEGFLATDTQYFGPGTRLTVL.